The next 7 T cell receptor beta chains were all read from a single sample in a study of cytomegalovirus exposure and HLA in healthy donors. A multiplex PCR was run with 60 Vbeta primers and 13 Jbeta primers. Method: immunoSEQ multiplex PCR; TCRdb's copy keeps in-frame clones and lacks some. The profile shows 140,000 or so clones, 80% to 85% of them singletons. The source material was PBMCs. The receptors originated from a male donor in good health and CMV-seronegative.

The chain combines TRBV4-1 with TRBJ1-1, with TRBD1 as a possible D gene (6 bases). Trimming shortened V by 4 bases and J by 8 bases, and 17 bases separated the two germline ends. There are 14 residues in the CDR3. Germline values: CDR1 MGHRA, CDR2 YSYEKL. CDR3 DNA: TGCGCCAGCAGCCGTACCAGCGGGACAAAAGAAGCTTTCTTT. It encodes CASSRTSGTKEAFF.

The chain joins TRBV28 to TRBJ1-6; a weak D match, TRBD1 (6 bases). The CDR3 extends over 19 amino acids. V was cut by 5 bases and J by 9 bases, with 29 bases left in between. Germline CDR1 reads MDHEN; CDR2 reads SYDVKM. The DNA of the CDR3 is TGTGCCAGCAGTCCCATGACAGGAGAGGTCTCCGCGATTGGTTCACCCCTCCACTTT. Translating gives CASSPMTGEVSAIGSPLHF.

The chain is built from TRBV27 and TRBJ2-3; weak D call: TRBD2 (7 bases). The CDR3 consists of 14 residues. The germline V and J ends were trimmed by 8 bases and 5 bases, with 17 bases remaining between them. Germline V gives CDR1 MNHEY, CDR2 SMNVEV (reference sequence). CDR3 sequence (DNA): TGTGCCAGCGGGGAGGGGGGGCGTTTAGATACGCAGTATTTT. Amino acids: CASGEGGRLDTQYF.

The J gene is TRBJ1-2, the V gene TRBV25-1; 8 bases align to TRBD1. With 4 bases clipped from V and 0 bases from J, the junction kept 4 bases outside the gene matches. Germline-derived CDR1 and CDR2 are MGHDK and SYGVNS. This CDR3 region has 15 residues. CDR3 nucleotides: TGTGCCAGCAGTGGGTGGGACAGGACTAACTATGGCTACACCTTC. Translated, it gives CASSGWDRTNYGYTF.

Only one count was recorded for this clone. V gene TRBV6-5 combines with J gene TRBJ1-1; D is ambiguous. Germline-derived CDR1 and CDR2 are MNHEY and SVGAGI. The CDR3 spans 13 residues. Trimming shortened V by 0 bases and J by 1 base, and 3 bases separated the two germline ends. The CDR3 DNA follows: TGTGCCAGCAGTTACTCGAGGAACACTGAAGCTTTCTTT. Protein sequence: CASSYSRNTEAFF.

This chain connects TRBV2 to TRBJ1-2; perhaps TRBD1 as D (6 bases). Trimming left V 0 bases short and J 6 bases short, with 14 bases between. The CDR3 is 15 amino acids. Germline CDR1 SNHLY, CDR2 FYNNEI. Here the CDR3 DNA reads TGTGCCAGCAGTGAAGCTCAAGCCGGACAGCATGGCTACACCTTC. This gives the protein CASSEAQAGQHGYTF.

This clone has only a few counts. The rearrangement joins TRBV5-4 to TRBJ1-1; TRBD1 matches at 7 bases. This CDR3 has 16 residues. CDR1 SGHNT and CDR2 YYREEE come from the germline V gene (reference sequence). V was clipped by 0 bases and J by 2 bases; unmatched bases: 7. The DNA for the CDR3 is TGTGCCAGCAGCTTGGGTTTTAACAGGGGAAACACTGAAGCTTTCTTT. Protein sequence: CASSLGFNRGNTEAFF.